The 28 T cell receptor beta chains in this list originate from one sample, sequenced in a study of cytomegalovirus exposure and HLA in healthy donors. The PCR made use of 60 Vbeta and 13 Jbeta primers. Sequenced by immunoSEQ multiplex PCR; TCRdb stores in-frame clones only, minus some. The sample carries roughly 100,000 clones, over 70% recorded once. The sample taken for sequencing was PBMCs. These receptors were taken from a male donor in good health and CMV-seronegative.

The chain combines TRBV7-9 with TRBJ1-2, with D unresolved. This CDR3 has 14 residues. Trimming took off 2 bases at V and 0 bases at J, with 7 bases between the two ends. CDR1 is SEHNR and CDR2 is FQNEAQ in the germline V gene (reference sequence). The CDR3 here is CASSLTEANYGYTF. The CDR3 DNA reads as TGTGCCAGCAGCTTAACAGAAGCTAACTATGGCTACACCTTC.

This chain uses TRBV23-1 with TRBJ1-1; 11 bases match TRBD1. TRBV23-1 is reported as an ORF; its role is uncertain. The length of the CDR3 is 16 residues. V lost 4 bases and J lost 7; bases outside the gene matches: 11. The CDR3 nucleotides are TGCGCCAGCAGTCCCGTGAAAAAGGACAGGGGGCTTGAAGCTTTCTTT. Translating it yields CASSPVKKDRGLEAFF.

The chain has TRBV6-5 and TRBJ2-1; 9 nucleotides agree with TRBD2. The CDR3 covers 15 residues. In germline, CDR1 is MNHEY, CDR2 SVGAGI. V was pared by 6 bases and J by 3 bases, with 6 bases of the junction left unmatched. CDR3 sequence (DNA): TGTGCCAGCAGCCCCCTAGCGGGAAACTACAATGAGCAGTTCTTC. This sequence encodes CASSPLAGNYNEQFF.

The chain couples TRBV6-5 to TRBJ2-5; D is uncertain. CDR1 MNHEY and CDR2 SVGAGI come from the germline V gene. V was shortened by 8 bases and J by 5 bases, with 12 bases between the two germline ends. This CDR3 contains 12 residues. CDR3 sequence: CASGAYEETQYF. The CDR3 nucleotides are TGTGCCAGCGGTGCGTATGAGGAGACCCAGTACTTC.

This clone was counted once. The V and J genes are TRBV2 and TRBJ1-1; TRBD1 agrees at 8 bases. CDR1 and CDR2 (germline): SNHLY, FYNNEI. The CDR3 runs 17 residues. With 5 bases clipped from V and 0 bases from J, the junction kept 11 bases outside the gene matches. The CDR3 nucleotides are TGTGCCAGCAGTCCTCTTCCTGGGACAGGCATGAACACTGAAGCTTTCTTT. Translated: CASSPLPGTGMNTEAFF.

The chain has TRBV27 and TRBJ2-2; D uncertain. Trimming left V 3 bases short and J 0 bases short, with 2 bases between. This CDR3 has 13 amino acids. CDR1 and CDR2 from the germline V gene are MNHEY and SMNVEV (reference sequence). The CDR3 nucleotides are TGTGCCAGCAGTTTCTCGAACACCGGGGAGCTGTTTTTT. This encodes CASSFSNTGELFF.

The chain couples TRBV11-3 to TRBJ2-5; 7 positions agree with TRBD1. CDR3 size: 16 residues. Germline CDR1 SGHNT, CDR2 YENEEA. The V gene end was trimmed by 4 bases and the J gene end by 5 bases; junction bases not matched to a gene: 13. This CDR3 reads CASSSMETGLGETQYF. The CDR3 coding sequence is TGTGCCAGCAGCTCTATGGAGACAGGGCTGGGGGAGACCCAGTACTTC. The full variable domain, with the rest looked up from reference TRBV11-3 and TRBJ2-5, is EAGVVQSPRYKIIEKKQPVAFWCNPISGHNTLYWYLQNLGQGPELLIRYENEEAVDDSQLPKDRFSAERLKGVDSTLKIQPAELGDSAVYLCASSSMETGLGETQYFGPGTRLLVL.

This clone was seen many times. This chain joins TRBV5-1 and TRBJ2-5; 10 bases fit TRBD1. Germline loops: CDR1 SGHRS, CDR2 YFSETQ. The CDR3 contains 14 residues. After removal of 0 bases from V and 5 bases from J, the junction contained 1 base not matched to a gene. CDR3 bases: TGCGCCAGCAGCTTGGCGGGACAGGGGGAGACCCAGTACTTC. It specifies CASSLAGQGETQYF. Full variable domain (missing parts from reference TRBV5-1 and TRBJ2-5): KAGVTQTPRYLIKTRGQQVTLSCSPISGHRSVSWYQQTPGQGLQFLFEYFSETQRNKGNFPGRFSGRQFSNSRSEMNVSTLELGDSALYLCASSLAGQGETQYFGPGTRLLVL.

The rearrangement links TRBV27 to TRBJ2-7; 15 bases match TRBD2. CDR1 is MNHEY and CDR2 is SMNVEV in the germline V gene (reference sequence). The CDR3 sequence is 18 residues long. Losses at the gene ends were 6 bases for V and 0 bases for J; bases not matched to a gene: 9. CDR3 sequence reads: CASSSGLAGGRSSYEQYF. In DNA, the CDR3 is TGTGCCAGCAGCTCGGGACTAGCGGGAGGCAGGAGCTCCTACGAGCAGTACTTC.

The rearrangement links TRBV25-1 to TRBJ2-5, with a tentative D call TRBD2 (6 bases). Germline CDR1 MGHDK, CDR2 SYGVNS. The germline V and J ends were trimmed by 1 base and 3 bases, with 9 bases remaining between them. This CDR3 is built from 14 residues. The CDR3 DNA follows: TGTGCCAGCAGTGAATGGGGGGTGAAAGAGACCCAGTACTTC. Its protein product is CASSEWGVKETQYF.

The gene calls are TRBV30 and TRBJ1-1; tentative D call: TRBD1 (6 bases). This CDR3 comprises 13 residues. The V and J ends lost 2 bases and 1 base respectively, with 8 bases between them. The V gene's germline CDR1 is GTSNPN and CDR2 SVGIG (reference sequence). Here the CDR3 DNA reads TGTGCCTGGAGTAAACAGGGGAACACTGAAGCTTTCTTT. Protein sequence: CAWSKQGNTEAFF.

The rearrangement joins TRBV27 to TRBJ2-1; TRBD2 matches at 7 bases. V shed 1 base, J shed 4 bases, and the junction held 4 bases outside the gene matches. In germline, CDR1 is MNHEY, CDR2 SMNVEV (reference sequence). The CDR3 is made up of 15 amino acids. CDR3 nucleotides: TGTGCCAGCAGTTTATGGGGGGAGGGATACAATGAGCAGTTCTTC. Amino acids: CASSLWGEGYNEQFF.

Comment on this clone: This sample includes further DNA sequences coding for the same CDR3. The V gene is TRBV5-4, the J gene TRBJ2-1; the D gene is possibly TRBD2 (6 bases). Germline-derived CDR1 and CDR2 are SGHNT and YYREEE (reference sequence). CDR3 size: 16 residues. Between the trimmed V and J ends, which lost 0 bases and 2 bases, there was a span of 12 bases. The chain's CDR3 is CASSLAGRGAYNEQFF. The CDR3 DNA follows: TGTGCCAGCAGCTTGGCGGGGCGGGGCGCCTACAATGAGCAGTTCTTC.

The genes are TRBV30 and TRBJ1-5; D not resolved. Germline-derived CDR1 and CDR2 are GTSNPN and SVGIG (reference sequence). The CDR3 totals 14 residues. V was shortened by 3 bases and J by 10 bases, with 19 bases between the two germline ends. CDR3 sequence: CAWSPRSNREPQHF. The DNA for the CDR3 is TGTGCCTGGAGCCCGCGTAGTAATCGTGAACCCCAGCATTTT. The full variable domain, completed using reference TRBV30 and TRBJ1-5, is SQTIHQWPATLVQPVGSPLSLECTVEGTSNPNLYWYRQAAGRGLQLLFYSVGIGQISSEVPQNLSASRPQDRQFILSSKKLLLSDSGFYLCAWSPRSNREPQHFGDGTRLSIL.

This clone was observed a few times. The chain couples TRBV9 to TRBJ2-7; 7 bases agree with TRBD2. V was clipped by 3 bases and J by 0 bases; unmatched bases: 18. Germline V CDR1 and CDR2: SGDLS, YYNGEE. The CDR3 is 19 amino acids. DNA for the CDR3: TGTGCCAGCAGCGCTATAAAGACGCCTCTAGCGGAAAGCTCCTACGAGCAGTACTTC. Its translation is CASSAIKTPLAESSYEQYF.

This rearrangement joins TRBV6-5 to TRBJ1-2; tentative D call: TRBD1 (5 bases). Germline values: CDR1 MNHEY, CDR2 SVGAGI. V shed 5 bases and J shed 6 bases, with 13 bases lying between them. This CDR3 comprises 13 residues. The CDR3 sequence: CASSPGEIHGYTF. The CDR3 DNA follows: TGTGCCAGCAGTCCGGGGGAAATCCATGGCTACACCTTC.

Concerning this clone itself: Compared with germline, one end of the junction differs, possibly owing to a read error. The chain couples TRBV7-2 to TRBJ2-1, with 9 bases lining up with TRBD2. This CDR3 is built from 15 residues. Looked up from germline, CDR1 is SGHTA and CDR2 is FQGNSA. This CDR3 is CASSVAGVGLNEQFF. The CDR3, as DNA: TGTGCCAGCAGCGTAGCGGGAGTCGGGCTCAATGAGCAGTTCTTC.

V gene TRBV6-5 combines with J gene TRBJ1-5; no clear D. The V and J ends lost 2 bases and 7 bases respectively, with 9 bases between them. Germline-derived CDR1 and CDR2 are MNHEY and SVGAGI. This CDR3 contains 13 residues. DNA for the CDR3: TGTGCCAGCAGTTACGAGGGCCAGCAGCCCCAGCATTTT. Its protein product is CASSYEGQQPQHF.

V and J are TRBV7-2 and TRBJ1-2, with a tentative D call TRBD1 (5 bases). CDR3 length equals 13 residues. Germline V CDR1 and CDR2: SGHTA, FQGNSA. Trimming left V 5 bases short and J 2 bases short, with 9 bases between. The CDR3 sequence is CASSLRGNYGYTF. The CDR3 DNA sequence: TGTGCCAGCAGCCTCCGGGGGAACTATGGCTACACCTTC.

This chain joins TRBV5-1 and TRBJ2-5; the match to TRBD2 covers 7 bases. The J call is uncertain, as TRBJ2-7 better fits the DNA end. CDR1 SGHRS and CDR2 YFSETQ come from the germline V gene. The CDR3 runs to 16 residues. The CDR3: CASSLSRLAEAYEQYF. The CDR3 DNA is TGCGCCAGCAGCTTGTCGAGGCTAGCGGAGGCCTACGAGCAGTACTTC.

The V and J genes are TRBV12-5 and TRBJ2-2, with 10 bases fitting TRBD1. Per germline, CDR1 LGHNT and CDR2 FRNRAP. V was pared by 4 bases and J by 2 bases, with 7 bases of the junction left unmatched. This CDR3 contains 17 residues. The CDR3 spells CASGSLGQGVNTGELFF. For the CDR3, the DNA is TGTGCTAGTGGTTCCCTCGGACAGGGGGTCAACACCGGGGAGCTGTTTTTT.

This chain uses TRBV27 with TRBJ1-5; possible D gene TRBD1, 5 bases. V was trimmed by 6 bases and J by 0 bases, leaving 15 bases between them. Germline CDR1 MNHEY, CDR2 SMNVEV (reference sequence). The CDR3 totals 16 residues. For the CDR3, the DNA is TGTGCCAGCAGAAGGGATCCGGGGGATAGCAATCAGCCCCAGCATTTT. It codes for CASRRDPGDSNQPQHF.

The gene calls are TRBV4-3 and TRBJ2-7, with D unresolved. The germline V gene has CDR1 LGHNA and CDR2 YSLEER. V lost 0 bases and J lost 3, with 12 bases in between. CDR3 length equals 15 residues. The DNA of the CDR3 is TGCGCCAGCAGCCAAGACGCGACAAGCAGCTACGAGCAGTACTTC. Amino acid sequence: CASSQDATSSYEQYF.

The gene calls are TRBV4-1 and TRBJ2-7, with TRBD1 matching over 7 bases. V lost 3 bases and J lost 4; bases outside the gene matches: 9. This CDR3 contains 15 residues. Germline-derived CDR1 and CDR2 are MGHRA and YSYEKL. The CDR3 bases are TGCGCCAGCAGCCATCTGAAACAGGGGAAATACGAGCAGTACTTC. Translation gives CASSHLKQGKYEQYF.

V is TRBV5-4 and J is TRBJ1-5; 7 bases fit TRBD1. Per germline, CDR1 SGHNT and CDR2 YYREEE (reference sequence). V shed 5 bases, J shed 1 base, and the junction held 3 bases outside the gene matches. CDR3 length: 14 amino acids. The CDR3 here is CASSEGASNQPQHF. CDR3 DNA: TGTGCCAGCAGTGAGGGGGCGAGCAATCAGCCCCAGCATTTT. The variable domain in full, with the rest retrieved from reference TRBV5-4 and TRBJ1-5, is ETGVTQSPTHLIKTRGQQVTLRCSSQSGHNTVSWYQQALGQGPQFIFQYYREEENGRGNFPPRFSGLQFPNYSSELNVNALELDDSALYLCASSEGASNQPQHFGDGTRLSIL.

The chain links TRBV5-1 to TRBJ2-3; 12 nucleotides match TRBD2. J gave up 4 bases and V 7 bases, and 7 bases lay outside the gene matches. The germline V gene encodes CDR1 SGHRS and CDR2 YFSETQ. The CDR3 spans 15 residues. The CDR3 bases are TGCGCCAGCGGGGGACTAGCGGGCATATCAGATACGCAGTATTTT. Translating gives CASGGLAGISDTQYF.

The chain couples TRBV28 to TRBJ2-7, with D perhaps matching TRBD2 (5 bases). V dropped 6 bases and J dropped 2 bases, with 8 bases sitting between them. Germline CDR1 reads MDHEN; CDR2 reads SYDVKM. CDR3 length: 12 residues. CDR3 region: CASSSGPYEQYF. DNA of the CDR3: TGTGCCAGCAGCAGCGGCCCCTACGAGCAGTACTTC.

The chain has TRBV25-1 and TRBJ1-1; TRBD1 agrees at 8 bases. Germline V lookup: CDR1 MGHDK, CDR2 SYGVNS. This CDR3 region has 15 residues. Trimming removed 6 bases from V and 7 bases from J; junction bases left unmatched: 13. CDR3 sequence (DNA): TGTGCCAGCAGCGATCGACAGGGGATTTTTAGTGAAGCTTTCTTT. Its protein is CASSDRQGIFSEAFF.